This record concerns one T cell receptor (beta chain) sequence. CDR1 is GTSNPN, CDR2 SVGIG, per germline (reference sequence). The trim removed 3 bases at V and 5 bases at J, leaving 9 bases unmatched. CDR3 length equals 14 residues. Assay: immunoSEQ multiplex PCR; the TCRdb copy retains only in-frame clones and omits some. Of 90,000 to 100,000 clones listed, about four fifths are singletons. The entry originates in a study of radiotherapy plus CTLA-4 blockade in lung cancer. Source: peripheral blood, taken from a patient treated with radiotherapy plus ipilimumab. This sequence joins TRBV30 and TRBJ2-5; TRBD2 matches at 7 bases. This clonotype originated in a human donor with non-small cell lung cancer who had a partial response to radiotherapy plus ipilimumab. Some clones in this sample may be carry-over from other donors' samples. The CDR3 region is CAWSRLARGETQYF. The CDR3 nucleotides are TGTGCCTGGAGCCGACTAGCAAGAGGGGAGACCCAGTACTTC.